Listed below are T cell receptor beta chains from one sample, sequenced in a study of cytomegalovirus exposure and HLA in healthy donors. The assay was immunoSEQ multiplex PCR, and TCRdb's table has in-frame clones only and misses some. Of some 88,000 clones detected, 65% to 80% appear once; the ten largest clones hold more than 15%. Sequenced sample: PBMCs. The origin of the receptors is a young woman in good health and CMV-seropositive. Both conserved end residues are part of each CDR3. The order of the fields is V gene, J gene, D gene, clone size, CDR3 DNA, CDR3 protein. The D gene is left open where the match is weak. Size is omitted from some rows. Given values are once, few, many or a class for expanded clones.

v_gene: TRBV28
j_gene: TRBJ1-4
d_gene: .
abundance: few
CDR3nt: TGTGCCAGCAGTTCGCCAGTCCTGACAGGTCGAGAGACGAGGGAAAAACTGTTTTTT
CDR3aa: CASSSPVLTGRETREKLFF

v_gene: TRBV6-5
j_gene: TRBJ2-7
d_gene: TRBD2
abundance: few
CDR3nt: TGTGCCAGCACCCGCTCGAGACTAGCGATTTACGAGCAGTACTTC
CDR3aa: CASTRSRLAIYEQYF

v_gene: TRBV23-1
j_gene: TRBJ1-5
d_gene: .
abundance: .
CDR3nt: TGCGCCAGCAGTCAAGGAACACAGGGTAGCAATCAGCCCCAGCATTTT
CDR3aa: CASSQGTQGSNQPQHF

v_gene: TRBV13
j_gene: TRBJ2-3
d_gene: TRBD2
abundance: .
CDR3nt: TGTGCCAGCAGCTCGGGAGGGACCAGGGATCCGCAGTATTTT
CDR3aa: CASSSGGTRDPQYF

v_gene: TRBV29-1
j_gene: TRBJ1-2
d_gene: .
abundance: .
CDR3nt: TGCAGCGTTTTCCGAGGGAATGGCTACACCTTC
CDR3aa: CSVFRGNGYTF

v_gene: TRBV6-1
j_gene: TRBJ2-1
d_gene: TRBD2
abundance: .
CDR3nt: TGTGCCGGGGCTCCGGGACTAGCGGACAATGAGCAGTTCTTC
CDR3aa: CAGAPGLADNEQFF

v_gene: TRBV7-9
j_gene: TRBJ2-7
d_gene: .
abundance: .
CDR3nt: TGTGCCAGCAGCTCGGGACACGCCTACGAGCAGTACTTC
CDR3aa: CASSSGHAYEQYF

v_gene: TRBV9
j_gene: TRBJ2-1
d_gene: .
abundance: .
CDR3nt: TGTGCCAGCAGCGTAGATGTGGGGGGGGGCCGCGACAATGAGCAGTTCTTC
CDR3aa: CASSVDVGGGRDNEQFF

v_gene: TRBV15
j_gene: TRBJ1-5
d_gene: .
abundance: .
CDR3nt: TGTGCCACCAGCAGACTCCTGGGGGGGCGCGGGGACCAGCCCCAGCATTTT
CDR3aa: CATSRLLGGRGDQPQHF

v_gene: TRBV11-3
j_gene: TRBJ1-1
d_gene: .
abundance: once
CDR3nt: TGTGCCAGCAGCCACCTACCCGGGACAACGCATGAAGCTTTCTTT
CDR3aa: CASSHLPGTTHEAFF

v_gene: TRBV11-1
j_gene: TRBJ2-1
d_gene: TRBD2
abundance: few
CDR3nt: TGTGCCAGCAGCTTAGAAGGTCCGGGTGCGGGAGGGTTAAATGGGCAGTTCTTC
CDR3aa: CASSLEGPGAGGLNGQFF

v_gene: TRBV19
j_gene: TRBJ2-2
d_gene: .
abundance: .
CDR3nt: TGTGCCAGTAGTATGGGGGCGCGGGACACCGGGGAGCTGTTTTTT
CDR3aa: CASSMGARDTGELFF

v_gene: TRBV4-3
j_gene: TRBJ1-6
d_gene: TRBD1
abundance: .
CDR3nt: TGCGCCAGCAGCCAAGATGGAGGGGGCGCAGGGAATTCACCCCTCCACTTT
CDR3aa: CASSQDGGGAGNSPLHF

v_gene: TRBV19
j_gene: TRBJ2-2
d_gene: TRBD1
abundance: .
CDR3nt: TGTGCCAGTAGTATATTCCAGGGGGACACCGGGGAGCTGTTTTTT
CDR3aa: CASSIFQGDTGELFF